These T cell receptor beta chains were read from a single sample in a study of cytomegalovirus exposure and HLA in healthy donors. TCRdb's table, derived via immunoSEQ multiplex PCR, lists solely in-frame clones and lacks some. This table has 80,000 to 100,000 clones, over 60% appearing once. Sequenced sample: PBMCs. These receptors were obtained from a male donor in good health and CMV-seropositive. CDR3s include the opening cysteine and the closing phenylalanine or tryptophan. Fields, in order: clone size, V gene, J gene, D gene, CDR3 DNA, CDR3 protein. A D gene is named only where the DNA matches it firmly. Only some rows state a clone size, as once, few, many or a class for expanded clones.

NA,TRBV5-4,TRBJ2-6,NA,TGTGCCAGCAGCTTGGGACAGGTCTCTGGGGCCAACGTCCTGACTTTC,CASSLGQVSGANVLTF
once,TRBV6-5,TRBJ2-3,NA,TGTGCCAGCAGCCGGGGTCCAGATACGCAGTATTTT,CASSRGPDTQYF
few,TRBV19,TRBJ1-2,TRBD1,TGTGCCAGTAGTATAACCCCTACAGGGGGCTATGGCTACACCTTC,CASSITPTGGYGYTF
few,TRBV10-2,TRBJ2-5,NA,TGCGCCAGCAGGCTTGGCGGGCAAGAGACCCAGTACTTC,CASRLGGQETQYF
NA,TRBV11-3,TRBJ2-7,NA,TGTGCCAGCAGCTTAGCCAGGGAATACGAGCAGTACTTC,CASSLAREYEQYF
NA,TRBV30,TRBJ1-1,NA,TGTGCCTGGACGGCCGGGGGCACTGAAGCTTTCTTT,CAWTAGGTEAFF
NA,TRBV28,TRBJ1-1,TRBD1,TGTGCCAGCAGTTTAGTCGGACAGGTGAACACTGAAGCTTTCTTT,CASSLVGQVNTEAFF
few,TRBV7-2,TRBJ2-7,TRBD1,TGTGCCAGCAGCCCCGACAGGGGAAGTCCCTACGAGCAGTACTTC,CASSPDRGSPYEQYF
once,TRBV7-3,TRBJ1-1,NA,TGTGCCAGCAGACAATCTAGAGGGAGCACTGAAGCTTTCTTT,CASRQSRGSTEAFF
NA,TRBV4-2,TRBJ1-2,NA,TGTGCCAGCAGCCAAGATGCGGGGTATGGCTACACCTTC,CASSQDAGYGYTF
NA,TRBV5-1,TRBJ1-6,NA,TGCGCCAGCAGTTTTCAGGGCTATAATTCACCCCTCCACTTT,CASSFQGYNSPLHF
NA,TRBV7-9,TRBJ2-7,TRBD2,TGTGCCAGCAGGCCGGCAGGCGGGGGGTTTACCGAGCAGTACTTC,CASRPAGGGFTEQYF
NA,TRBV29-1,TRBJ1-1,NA,TGCAGCGTTGGCGGGGCCCTCTCGAACACTGAAGCTTTCTTT,CSVGGALSNTEAFF
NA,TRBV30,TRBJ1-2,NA,TGTGCCTGGAGTGCCTTGGTCAGGGGTCCTAACTATGGCTACACTTTC,CAWSALVRGPNYGYTF
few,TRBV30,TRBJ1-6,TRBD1,TGTGCCTGGAAGCAGGGGGCACCACCCCTCCACTTT,CAWKQGAPPLHF
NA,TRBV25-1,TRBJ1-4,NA,TGTGCCAGCAGTGAATCAAACACAGGGATGTTTCAAAAACTGTTTTTT,CASSESNTGMFQKLFF
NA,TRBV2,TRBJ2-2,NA,TGTGCCATCTCGGACTCGGCGAGGACCGGGGAGCTGTTTTTT,CAISDSARTGELFF
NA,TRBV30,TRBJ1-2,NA,TGTGCCTGGAGTGACAGCTCGACAGGCGGCTACACCTTC,CAWSDSSTGGYTF
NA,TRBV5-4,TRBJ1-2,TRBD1,TGTGCCAGCAGCTTGGGGGACAGGAACTATGGCTACACCTTC,CASSLGDRNYGYTF
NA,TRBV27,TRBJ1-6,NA,TGTGCCAGCAGTTTGGAAGGGGCGGATAATTCACCCCTCCACTTT,CASSLEGADNSPLHF
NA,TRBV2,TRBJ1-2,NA,TGTGCCAGCAGCTCGGGAATCAGTGGCTACACCTTC,CASSSGISGYTF
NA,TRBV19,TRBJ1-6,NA,TGTGCCAGTAGTATCGGAGGGGAACTCCACTTT,CASSIGGELHF
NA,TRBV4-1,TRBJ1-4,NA,TGCGCCAGCAGCCAAGGGACCGGGGGGAAGACGGTTAATGAAAAACTGTTTTTT,CASSQGTGGKTVNEKLFF
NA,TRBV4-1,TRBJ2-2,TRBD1,TGCGCCAGCAGCCAGCAGACAGGGTTATCTGCGGGCACCGGGGAGCTGTTTTTT,CASSQQTGLSAGTGELFF
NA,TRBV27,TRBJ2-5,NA,TGTGCCAGCAGTTTTATCGAAGAGGCGACCCAGTACTTC,CASSFIEEATQYF
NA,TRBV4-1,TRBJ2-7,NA,TGCGCCAGCAGCCAAGTTGTTGTGTCAGGGGCTCACGAGCAGTACTTC,CASSQVVVSGAHEQYF
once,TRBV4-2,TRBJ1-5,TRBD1,TGTGCCAGCAGCGACTGGACAGGGGATCAGCCCCAGCATTTT,CASSDWTGDQPQHF
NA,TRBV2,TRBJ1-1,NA,TGTGCCAGCAGTGACCTGAGGGGGGGCACTGAAGCTTTCTTT,CASSDLRGGTEAFF
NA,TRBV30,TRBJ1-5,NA,TGTGCCTGGAGGACCCAAGGGGCTAGCAATCAGCCCCAGCATTTT,CAWRTQGASNQPQHF
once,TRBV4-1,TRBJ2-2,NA,TGCGCCAGCAGCCAAGAGAGGGTTAACACCGGGGAGCTGTTTTTT,CASSQERVNTGELFF
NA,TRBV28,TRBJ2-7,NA,TGTGCCAGCCCTGGGTCGGCAGGGGAAAACTACGAGCAGTACTTC,CASPGSAGENYEQYF
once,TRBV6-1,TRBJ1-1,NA,TGTGCCAGCTCAATGGCTTTCTTT,CASSMAFF
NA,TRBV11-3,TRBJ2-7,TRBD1,TGTGCCAGCAGCTTACGCGCAGGGGGATCCTACGAGCAGTACTTC,CASSLRAGGSYEQYF
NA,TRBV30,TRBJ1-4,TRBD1,TGTGCAGACAGGGTTGGGGAAAAACTGTTTTTT,CADRVGEKLFF
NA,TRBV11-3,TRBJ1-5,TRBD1,TGTGCCAGCAGCCCTGCAGGGACAGGGTACAATCAGCCCCAGCATTTT,CASSPAGTGYNQPQHF
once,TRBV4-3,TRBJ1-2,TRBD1,TGCGCCAGCAGCCAACACCCGGGACAGTATTATGGCTACACCTTC,CASSQHPGQYYGYTF
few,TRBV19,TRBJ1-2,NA,TGTGCCAGTACTCTCGAACTGATGCATTCAGGCTACACCTTC,CASTLELMHSGYTF
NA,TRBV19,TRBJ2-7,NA,TGTGCCAGTAGTATAGGGGGACTTCAGAGCTCCTACGAGCAGTACTTC,CASSIGGLQSSYEQYF
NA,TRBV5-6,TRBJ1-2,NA,TGTGCCAGCAGCTTGGGAGCACTTAACTATGGCTACACCTTC,CASSLGALNYGYTF
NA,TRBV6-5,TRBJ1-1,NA,TGTGCCAGCAGTTACGCGTCTGAAGCTTTCTTT,CASSYASEAFF
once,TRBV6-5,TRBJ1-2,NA,TGTGCCAGCAGTTTCATCGGTTCCAGGGTTGGCTACACCTTC,CASSFIGSRVGYTF
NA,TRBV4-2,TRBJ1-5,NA,TGTGCCAGCAGCCAAAACTGGGGGGGCAATCAGCCCCAGCATTTT,CASSQNWGGNQPQHF
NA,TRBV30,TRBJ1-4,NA,TGTGCCTGGAGTGCCGTAGTCGGGGGGCGGGAAAAACTGTTTTTT,CAWSAVVGGREKLFF
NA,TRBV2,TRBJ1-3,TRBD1,TGTGCCAGCAGTGGAGACAGGGGATCCGGAAACACCATATATTTT,CASSGDRGSGNTIYF
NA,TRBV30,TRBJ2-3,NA,TGTGCCTGGAGTGGGGAGAGTGTGCCGGGTGGGCAGTATTTT,CAWSGESVPGGQYF
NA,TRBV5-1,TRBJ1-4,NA,TGCGCCAGCAGCTTGGCCGAGGCGGGTGAAAAACTGTTTTTT,CASSLAEAGEKLFF
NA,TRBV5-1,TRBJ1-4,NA,TGCGCCAGCAAATTCTCAGGGGCGGGTAATGAAAAACTGTTTTTT,CASKFSGAGNEKLFF
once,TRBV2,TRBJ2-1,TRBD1,TGTGCCAGCAGTCCTGGACAGGGGATCTACAATGAGCAGTTCTTC,CASSPGQGIYNEQFF
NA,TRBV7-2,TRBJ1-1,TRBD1,TGTGCCAGCAGCCCGTCGGGACAGCGGAACACTGAAGCTTTCTTT,CASSPSGQRNTEAFF
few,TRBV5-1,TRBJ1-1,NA,TGCGCCAGCAGCTTGCGTGTCCGCGGCACTGAAGCTTTCTTT,CASSLRVRGTEAFF
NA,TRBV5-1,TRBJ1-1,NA,TGCGCCAGCAGCCAAATCGGACCCGGGGACACTGAAGCTTTCTTT,CASSQIGPGDTEAFF
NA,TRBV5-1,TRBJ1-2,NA,TGCGCCAGCAGCTTGGCCACGGAGAACTATGGCTACACCTTC,CASSLATENYGYTF
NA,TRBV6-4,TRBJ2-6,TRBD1,TGTGCCAGCAGTGGGACAGGGGATTTCTCTGGGGCCAACGTCCTGACTTTC,CASSGTGDFSGANVLTF
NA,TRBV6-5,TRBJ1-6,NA,TGTGCCAGCAGTTACTTTGCCACAGTGGGCAATTCACCCCTCCACTTT,CASSYFATVGNSPLHF
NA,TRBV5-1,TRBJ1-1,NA,TGCGCCAGCAGCCGGACAGCGAACACTGAAGCTTTCTTT,CASSRTANTEAFF
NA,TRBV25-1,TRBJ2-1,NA,TGTGCCAGCAGTGAGTCTCCGGGCTCCGGGATGGCCTACAATGAGCAGTTCTTC,CASSESPGSGMAYNEQFF
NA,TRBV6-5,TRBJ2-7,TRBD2,TGTGCCAGCAGTTACGGGACTAGCGGCCCCTACGAGCAGTACTTC,CASSYGTSGPYEQYF
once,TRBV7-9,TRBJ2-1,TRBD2,TGTGCCAGCAGCTCCCAGTTGGGACTAGCGAATGAGCAGTTCTTC,CASSSQLGLANEQFF
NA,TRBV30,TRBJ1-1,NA,TGTGCCTGGAGTTTATTTAAAGGGGGTGAAGCTTTCTTT,CAWSLFKGGEAFF
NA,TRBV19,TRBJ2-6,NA,TGTGCCAGTACCCCGGTGCGCTCTGGGGCCAACGTCCTGACTTTC,CASTPVRSGANVLTF